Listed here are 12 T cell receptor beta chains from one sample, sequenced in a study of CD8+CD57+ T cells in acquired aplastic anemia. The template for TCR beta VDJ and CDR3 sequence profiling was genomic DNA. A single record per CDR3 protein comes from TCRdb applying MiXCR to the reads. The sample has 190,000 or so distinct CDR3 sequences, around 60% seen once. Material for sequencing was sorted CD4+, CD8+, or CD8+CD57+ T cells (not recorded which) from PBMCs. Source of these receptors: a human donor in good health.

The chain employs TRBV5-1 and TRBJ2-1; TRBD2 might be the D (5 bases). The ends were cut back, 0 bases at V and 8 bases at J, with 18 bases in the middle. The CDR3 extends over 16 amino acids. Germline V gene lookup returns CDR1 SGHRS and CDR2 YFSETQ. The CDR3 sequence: CASSLEGGQVNDEQFF. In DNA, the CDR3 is TGCGCCAGCAGCTTGGAAGGAGGTCAGGTGAACGATGAGCAGTTCTTC.

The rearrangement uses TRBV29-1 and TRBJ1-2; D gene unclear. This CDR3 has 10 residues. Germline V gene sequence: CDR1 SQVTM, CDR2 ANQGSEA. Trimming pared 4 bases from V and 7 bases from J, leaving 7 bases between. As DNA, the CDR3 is TGCAGCGTTGCACACTCTGGCTACACCTTC. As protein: CSVAHSGYTF.

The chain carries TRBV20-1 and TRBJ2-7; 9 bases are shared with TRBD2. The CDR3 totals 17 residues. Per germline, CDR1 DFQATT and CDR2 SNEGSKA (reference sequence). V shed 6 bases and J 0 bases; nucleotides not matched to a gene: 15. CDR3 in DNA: TGCAGTGCCAGCAGTCCACTCGGCGGGAGGGTCTCCTACGAGCAGTACTTC. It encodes CSASSPLGGRVSYEQYF.

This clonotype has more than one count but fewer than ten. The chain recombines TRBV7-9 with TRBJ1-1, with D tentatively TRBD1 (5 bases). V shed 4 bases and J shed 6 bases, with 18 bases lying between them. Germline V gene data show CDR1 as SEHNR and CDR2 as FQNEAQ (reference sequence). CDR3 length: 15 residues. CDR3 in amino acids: CASSSSWGMESEAFF. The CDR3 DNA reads TGTGCCAGCAGCTCTTCCTGGGGGATGGAATCTGAAGCTTTCTTT.

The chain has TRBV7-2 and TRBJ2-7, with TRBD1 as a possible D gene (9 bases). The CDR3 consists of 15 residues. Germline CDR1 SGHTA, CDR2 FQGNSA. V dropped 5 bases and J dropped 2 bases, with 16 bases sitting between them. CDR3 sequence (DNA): TGTGCCAGCAGCCCGGGGGGGACAGGGACCTACGAGCAGTACTTC. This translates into CASSPGGTGTYEQYF.

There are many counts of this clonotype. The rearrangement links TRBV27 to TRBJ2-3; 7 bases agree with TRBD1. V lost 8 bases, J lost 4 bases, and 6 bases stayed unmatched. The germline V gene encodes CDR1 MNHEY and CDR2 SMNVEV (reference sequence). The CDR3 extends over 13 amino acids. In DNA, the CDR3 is TGTGCCAGCGGAAGGGACAGATCAGATACGCAGTATTTT. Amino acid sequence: CASGRDRSDTQYF.

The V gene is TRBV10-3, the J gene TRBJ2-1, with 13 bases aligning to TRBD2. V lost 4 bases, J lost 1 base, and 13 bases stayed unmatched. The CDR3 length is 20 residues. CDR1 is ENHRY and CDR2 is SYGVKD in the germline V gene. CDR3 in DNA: TGTGCCATCAGTGGATCGCCCACTAGCGGGGGGGCCTGGTCCTACAATGAGCAGTTCTTC. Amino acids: CAISGSPTSGGAWSYNEQFF.

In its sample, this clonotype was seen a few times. CDR3 protein: CSARASAGSYEQYF. In DNA form, the CDR3 reads TGCAGTGCTAGGGCGTCTGCTGGTAGCTACGAGCAGTACTTC. V and J are TRBV20-1 and TRBJ2-7; D unresolved. Germline V gives CDR1 DFQATT, CDR2 SNEGSKA (reference sequence). The CDR3 length is 14 residues. The V gene lost 3 bases and the J gene lost 3 bases, with 15 bases spanning the gap.

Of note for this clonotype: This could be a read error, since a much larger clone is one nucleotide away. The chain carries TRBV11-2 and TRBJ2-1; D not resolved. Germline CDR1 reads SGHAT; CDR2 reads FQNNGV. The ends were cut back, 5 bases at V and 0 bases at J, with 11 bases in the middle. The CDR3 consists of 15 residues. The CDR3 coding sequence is TGTGCCAGCAGCCCCCGGATGAGCTCCTACAATGAGCAGTTCTTC. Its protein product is CASSPRMSSYNEQFF.

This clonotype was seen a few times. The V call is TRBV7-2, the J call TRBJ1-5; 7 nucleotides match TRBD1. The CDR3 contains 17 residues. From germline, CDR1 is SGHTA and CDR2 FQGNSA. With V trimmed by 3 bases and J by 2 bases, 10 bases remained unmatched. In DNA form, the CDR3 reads TGTGCCAGCAGCTTCGCATTGGTCACAGGGGGCAATCAGCCCCAGCATTTT. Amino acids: CASSFALVTGGNQPQHF.

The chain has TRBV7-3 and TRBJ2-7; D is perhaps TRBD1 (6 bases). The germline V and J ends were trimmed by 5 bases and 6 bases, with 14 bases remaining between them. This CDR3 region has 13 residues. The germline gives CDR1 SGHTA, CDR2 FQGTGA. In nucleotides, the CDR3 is TGTGCCAGCAGCGCCGGGGTCAGGGGCGAGCAGTACTTC. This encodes CASSAGVRGEQYF.

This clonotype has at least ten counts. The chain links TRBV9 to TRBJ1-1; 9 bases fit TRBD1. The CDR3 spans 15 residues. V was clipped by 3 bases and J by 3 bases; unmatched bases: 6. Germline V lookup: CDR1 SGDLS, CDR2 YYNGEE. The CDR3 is CASSAGQGFDTEAFF. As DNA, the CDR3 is TGTGCCAGCAGCGCAGGACAGGGGTTCGACACTGAAGCTTTCTTT. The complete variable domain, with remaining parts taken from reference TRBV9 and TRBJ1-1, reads DSGVTQTPKHLITATGQRVTLRCSPRSGDLSVYWYQQSLDQGLQFLIQYYNGEERAKGNILERFSAQQFPDLHSELNLSSLELGDSALYFCASSAGQGFDTEAFFGQGTRLTVV.